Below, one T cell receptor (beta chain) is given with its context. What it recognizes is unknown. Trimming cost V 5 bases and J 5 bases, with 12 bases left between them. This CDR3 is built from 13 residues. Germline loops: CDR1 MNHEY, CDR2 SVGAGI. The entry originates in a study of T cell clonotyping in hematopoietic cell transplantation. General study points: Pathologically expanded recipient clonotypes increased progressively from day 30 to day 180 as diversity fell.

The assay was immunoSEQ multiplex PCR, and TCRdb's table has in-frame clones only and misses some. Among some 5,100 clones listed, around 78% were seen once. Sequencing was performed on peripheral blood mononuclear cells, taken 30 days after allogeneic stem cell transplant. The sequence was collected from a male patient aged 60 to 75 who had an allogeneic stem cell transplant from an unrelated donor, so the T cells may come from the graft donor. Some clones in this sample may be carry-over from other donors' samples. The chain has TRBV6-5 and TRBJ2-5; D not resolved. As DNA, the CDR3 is TGTGCCAGCAGTAGGTCAGTGCGGGAGACCCAGTACTTC. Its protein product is CASSRSVRETQYF.